These 26 T cell receptor beta chains were sequenced from one sample in a study of cytomegalovirus exposure and HLA in healthy donors. 60 Vbeta and 13 Jbeta primers were used in PCR. Sequenced by immunoSEQ multiplex PCR; TCRdb stores in-frame clones only, minus some. The data show 150,000 to 250,000 clones, with over 65% seen just once and roughly 0.095% held by the top ten. The sample comprised PBMCs. The receptor source for this set is a boy between 2 and 10 years old in good health and CMV-seronegative.

The chain links TRBV5-1 to TRBJ1-4; D remains unclear. Germline values: CDR1 SGHRS, CDR2 YFSETQ. The CDR3 extends over 14 amino acids. The V and J ends lost 6 bases and 2 bases respectively, with 11 bases between them. In DNA form, the CDR3 reads TGCGCCAGCACCACGGGGTCCACTAATGAAAAACTGTTTTTT. Protein sequence: CASTTGSTNEKLFF.

The chain joins TRBV5-1 to TRBJ1-2, with D possibly TRBD1 on 5 matching bases. The CDR3 spans 13 residues. Germline V gives CDR1 SGHRS, CDR2 YFSETQ. V was clipped by 2 bases and J by 8 bases, with 13 bases between them. The CDR3 DNA sequence: TGCGCCAGCAGCTTTGGGTCCAGGGAAGGCTACACCTTC. It is translated as CASSFGSREGYTF.

This chain links TRBV4-2 with TRBJ2-7; 9 bases are shared with TRBD1. This CDR3 is built from 17 residues. With 1 base clipped from V and 0 bases from J, the junction kept 7 bases outside the gene matches. Germline V gene sequence: CDR1 LGHNA, CDR2 YNFKEQ. CDR3 amino acids: CASSQGGTGSFSYEQYF. The CDR3 DNA reads as TGTGCCAGCAGCCAAGGGGGGACAGGGTCATTCTCCTACGAGCAGTACTTC.

This chain's CDR3 is CASSLWSSGGETQYF. The CDR3 DNA reads as TGTGCCAGCAGCTTATGGTCTAGCGGGGGAGAGACCCAGTACTTC. The rearrangement links TRBV7-2 to TRBJ2-5; the match to TRBD2 covers 10 bases. Germline CDR1 and CDR2: SGHTA and FQGNSA. CDR3 length: 15 residues. The V segment lost 2 bases and the J segment 4 bases; nucleotides outside the gene matches: 4.

This clone was seen a few times. The chain combines TRBV9 with TRBJ1-1, with 10 bases matching TRBD1. The CDR3 totals 15 residues. Germline CDR1 and CDR2: SGDLS and YYNGEE. Trimming at V came to 3 bases and at J to 4 bases, leaving 6 bases not matched to a gene. The CDR3 loop reads CASSETTGGITEAFF. In DNA, the CDR3 is TGTGCCAGCAGCGAGACGACAGGGGGCATCACTGAAGCTTTCTTT.

The chain carries TRBV5-1 and TRBJ1-1, with D perhaps matching TRBD1 (5 bases). Germline lookup yields CDR1 SGHRS and CDR2 YFSETQ. The V gene lost 0 bases and the J gene lost 4 bases, with 22 bases spanning the gap. There are 18 residues in the CDR3. CDR3 coding DNA: TGCGCCAGCAGCTTGGTGGCCCGTGACTGGGGGAGGGCCACTGAAGCTTTCTTT. Translating gives CASSLVARDWGRATEAFF. The variable domain in full, with the rest retrieved from reference TRBV5-1 and TRBJ1-1, is KAGVTQTPRYLIKTRGQQVTLSCSPISGHRSVSWYQQTPGQGLQFLFEYFSETQRNKGNFPGRFSGRQFSNSRSEMNVSTLELGDSALYLCASSLVARDWGRATEAFFGQGTRLTVV.

This chain links TRBV7-8 with TRBJ1-2; 8 bases are shared with TRBD1. Unmatched junction bases numbered 16, after V lost 3 bases and J lost 10 bases. Germline CDR1 reads SGHVS; CDR2 reads FQNEAQ. There are 16 residues in the CDR3. CDR3 sequence: CASSLTPGQGAFAYTF. The CDR3 coding sequence is TGTGCCAGCAGCTTGACCCCCGGGCAGGGGGCTTTCGCCTACACCTTC. The complete variable domain, with remaining parts taken from reference TRBV7-8 and TRBJ1-2, reads GAGVSQSPRYKVAKRGQDVALRCDPISGHVSLFWYQQALGQGPEFLTYFQNEAQLDKSGLPSDRFFAERPEGSVSTLKIQRTQQEDSAVYLCASSLTPGQGAFAYTFGSGTRLTVV.

J is TRBJ2-5 and V is TRBV11-2, with TRBD2 as a possible D gene (5 bases). The CDR3 sequence is 16 residues long. Germline V gene data show CDR1 as SGHAT and CDR2 as FQNNGV. V dropped 4 bases and J dropped 1 base, with 16 bases sitting between them. The CDR3 nucleotides are TGTGCCAGCAGCTCATTTCGGGGTTCCCGCCAAGAGACCCAGTACTTC. Translated: CASSSFRGSRQETQYF. Variable domain in full (rest from reference TRBV11-2 and TRBJ2-5): EAGVAQSPRYKIIEKRQSVAFWCNPISGHATLYWYQQILGQGPKLLIQFQNNGVVDDSQLPKDRFSAERLKGVDSTLKIQPAKLEDSAVYLCASSSFRGSRQETQYFGPGTRLLVL.

This clone was counted a few times. The genes are TRBV20-1 and TRBJ1-2; 9 bases are a match to TRBD1. Unmatched junction bases numbered 2, after V lost 1 base and J lost 14 bases. The CDR3 covers 10 residues. CDR1 and CDR2 from the germline V gene are DFQATT and SNEGSKA (reference sequence). CDR3 sequence reads: CSARGDRETF. The CDR3 nucleotides are TGCAGTGCTAGAGGGGACAGGGAGACCTTC.

This chain connects TRBV1 to TRBJ1-5; TRBD1, the table's D call, was not compared with the DNA. TRBV1 is reported as a pseudogene. The CDR3 has 18 amino acids. CDR3 coding DNA: TGCACCAGCAGGATATCGGGACAGGAGAATTATAGCAATCAGCCCCAGCATTTT. Its translation is CTSRISGQENYSNQPQHF.

J is TRBJ2-3 and V is TRBV5-4; 8 nucleotides agree with TRBD2. The CDR3 extends over 16 amino acids. The V gene end was trimmed by 4 bases and the J gene end by 4 bases; junction bases not matched to a gene: 11. CDR1 and CDR2 from the germline V gene are SGHNT and YYREEE (reference sequence). The CDR3 loop reads CASSRLFGRGADTQYF. The CDR3 DNA follows: TGTGCCAGCAGCCGCCTATTCGGGCGGGGGGCAGATACGCAGTATTTT.

V usage is TRBV30 and J usage is TRBJ2-5, with 7 bases fitting TRBD1. Germline CDR1 reads GTSNPN; CDR2 reads SVGIG (reference sequence). V dropped 5 bases and J dropped 2; count of bases not matched to a gene: 26. The length of the CDR3 is 20 residues. CDR3 nucleotides: TGTGCCTGGGGCGCCCTTTCCCCCCCACTGGGACAGTATTCGCAAGAGACCCAGTACTTC. Translation: CAWGALSPPLGQYSQETQYF.

This chain connects TRBV7-9 to TRBJ1-1; a possible D gene is TRBD1 (5 bases). Trimming took off 4 bases at V and 1 base at J, with 10 bases between the two ends. The CDR3 runs 14 residues. Germline CDR1 and CDR2: SEHNR and FQNEAQ (reference sequence). The CDR3 loop is CASSSTTANTEAFF. The CDR3 coding sequence is TGTGCCAGCAGCTCAACGACAGCGAACACTGAAGCTTTCTTT.

The chain carries TRBV11-1 and TRBJ2-1, with 7 bases fitting TRBD2. This CDR3 has 17 residues. V was clipped by 2 bases and J by 5 bases; unmatched bases: 12. Germline V lookup: CDR1 SGHAT, CDR2 FQDESV (reference sequence). This chain's CDR3 is CASSLNRWGGDNNEQFF. The DNA for the CDR3 is TGTGCCAGCAGCTTAAACCGGTGGGGGGGAGATAACAATGAGCAGTTCTTC.

The J gene is TRBJ2-1, the V gene TRBV6-6, with D hard to call. Germline lookup yields CDR1 MNHNY and CDR2 SVGAGI (reference sequence). CDR3 length: 13 amino acids. The V gene lost 0 bases and the J gene lost 6 bases, with 6 bases spanning the gap. The CDR3 reads CASSYSPGNEQFF. The DNA for the CDR3 is TGTGCCAGCAGTTACTCTCCGGGCAATGAGCAGTTCTTC.

The rearrangement links TRBV6-6 to TRBJ1-1; D possibly corresponds to TRBD1 (5 bases). The CDR3 spans 14 residues. With 8 bases removed from V and 0 bases from J, the gap between germline ends came to 13 bases. Germline V gives CDR1 MNHNY, CDR2 SVGAGI (reference sequence). This CDR3 is CASRGRALNTEAFF. The CDR3 DNA sequence: TGTGCCAGCCGGGGGAGGGCGCTGAACACTGAAGCTTTCTTT.

This clone was counted between two and nine times. The rearrangement links TRBV18 to TRBJ2-7; 7 nucleotides align to TRBD2. Germline V gene sequence: CDR1 KGHSH, CDR2 LQKENI. J gave up 0 bases and V 1 base, and 3 bases lay outside the gene matches. There are 15 residues in the CDR3. CDR3 sequence reads: CASSPRSGVSYEQYF. The CDR3 DNA reads as TGTGCCAGCTCACCACGGAGCGGGGTCTCCTACGAGCAGTACTTC.

This chain connects TRBV5-1 to TRBJ2-3; maybe TRBD2 (7 bases). Germline CDR1 reads SGHRS; CDR2 reads YFSETQ. Trimming removed 6 bases at V and 1 base at J, with 15 bases between. This CDR3 has 15 amino acids. The CDR3 loop reads CASTYGRGRTDTQYF. The CDR3 nucleotides read TGCGCCAGCACCTATGGGCGGGGGCGCACAGATACGCAGTATTTT.

The chain uses TRBV15 and TRBJ1-1; 9 bases agree with TRBD1. J was trimmed by 0 bases and V by 6 bases; bases with no gene match: 14. The CDR3 runs to 18 residues. Germline loops: CDR1 LNHNV, CDR2 YYDKDF (reference sequence). In nucleotides, the CDR3 is TGTGCCACCAGTCATCCCTACGGAACAGGGGGCGTGAACACTGAAGCTTTCTTT. It translates to CATSHPYGTGGVNTEAFF.

The chain joins TRBV4-3 to TRBJ2-2; TRBD1 agrees at 8 bases. The V and J ends lost 1 base and 3 bases, in that order; junction bases with no gene match: 7. The CDR3 has 17 amino acids. CDR1 is LGHNA and CDR2 is YSLEER in the germline V gene. The CDR3: CASSQAPTGVDTGELFF. CDR3 DNA sequence: TGCGCCAGCAGCCAAGCTCCGACAGGGGTTGACACCGGGGAGCTGTTTTTT.

The chain combines TRBV6-5 with TRBJ1-1; D is uncertain. This CDR3 has 14 residues. V shed 6 bases and J shed 0 bases, with 11 bases lying between them. The germline gives CDR1 MNHEY, CDR2 SVGAGI. The CDR3 DNA sequence: TGTGCCAGCAGGGCAGGTTACATGAACACTGAAGCTTTCTTT. Translating gives CASRAGYMNTEAFF.

This clone was counted once. The chain is built from TRBV11-2 and TRBJ2-2; 10 nucleotides agree with TRBD2. The germline CDR1 and CDR2 sequences are SGHAT and FQNNGV. The CDR3 covers 17 residues. Losses at the gene ends were 2 bases for V and 5 bases for J; bases not matched to a gene: 8. The DNA of the CDR3 is TGTGCCAGCAGCTTAAGAGGGGGACTAGCGTGGACCGGGGAGCTGTTTTTT. Its protein product is CASSLRGGLAWTGELFF. The full variable domain, its missing parts supplied by reference TRBV11-2 and TRBJ2-2, is EAGVAQSPRYKIIEKRQSVAFWCNPISGHATLYWYQQILGQGPKLLIQFQNNGVVDDSQLPKDRFSAERLKGVDSTLKIQPAKLEDSAVYLCASSLRGGLAWTGELFFGEGSRLTVL.

The chain joins TRBV7-2 to TRBJ2-3, with 7 bases lining up with TRBD1. The CDR3 is 13 amino acids. V was pared by 0 bases and J by 10 bases, with 4 bases of the junction left unmatched. Looked up from germline, CDR1 is SGHTA and CDR2 is FQGNSA. Written as DNA, the CDR3 is TGTGCCAGCAGCTTAGCCCGGGACAGCCCGCAGTATTTT. Translated: CASSLARDSPQYF.

J is TRBJ1-6 and V is TRBV28, with D maybe TRBD1 (5 bases). V gave up 6 bases and J gave up 2 bases, with 17 bases separating them. Germline lookup yields CDR1 MDHEN and CDR2 SYDVKM. The CDR3 consists of 17 residues. This chain's CDR3 is CASSSPGGEAYNSPLHF. CDR3 DNA sequence: TGTGCCAGCAGCTCCCCGGGGGGGGAAGCCTATAATTCACCCCTCCACTTT.

This CDR3 is CARSSGQTSSYNEQFF. The DNA of the CDR3 is TGTGCCAGAAGCTCGGGACAGACTTCTTCCTACAATGAGCAGTTCTTC. The chain links TRBV5-3 to TRBJ2-1; 7 positions match TRBD1. TRBV5-3 counts as an open reading frame of uncertain function. The V and J ends lost 3 bases and 1 base, in that order; junction bases with no gene match: 7. This CDR3 has 16 residues.

The gene calls are TRBV7-2 and TRBJ2-5; D perhaps matches TRBD2 (7 bases). The V end was cut by 5 bases, the J end by 5 bases, with 15 bases between. The CDR3 spans 14 residues. Germline V gene sequence: CDR1 SGHTA, CDR2 FQGNSA. CDR3 sequence: CASSPRGGRETQYF. CDR3 DNA: TGTGCCAGCAGCCCAAGGGGGGGGCGGGAGACCCAGTACTTC.